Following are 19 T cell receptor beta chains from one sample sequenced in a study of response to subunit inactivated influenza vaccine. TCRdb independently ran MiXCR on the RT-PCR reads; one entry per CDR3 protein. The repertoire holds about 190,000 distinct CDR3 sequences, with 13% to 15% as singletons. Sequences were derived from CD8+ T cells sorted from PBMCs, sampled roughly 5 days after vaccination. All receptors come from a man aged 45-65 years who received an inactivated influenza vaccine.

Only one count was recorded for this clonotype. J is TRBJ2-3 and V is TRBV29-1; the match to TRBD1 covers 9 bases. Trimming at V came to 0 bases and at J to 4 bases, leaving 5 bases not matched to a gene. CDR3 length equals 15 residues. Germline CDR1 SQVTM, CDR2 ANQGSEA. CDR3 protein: CSVEERGQGADTQYF. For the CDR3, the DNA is TGCAGCGTTGAAGAGCGGGGACAGGGAGCAGATACGCAGTATTTT.

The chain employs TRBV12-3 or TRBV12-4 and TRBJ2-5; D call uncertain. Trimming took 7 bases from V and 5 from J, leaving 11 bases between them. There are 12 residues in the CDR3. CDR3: CASKTSAETQYF. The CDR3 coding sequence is TGTGCCAGCAAAACCTCGGCGGAGACCCAGTACTTC.

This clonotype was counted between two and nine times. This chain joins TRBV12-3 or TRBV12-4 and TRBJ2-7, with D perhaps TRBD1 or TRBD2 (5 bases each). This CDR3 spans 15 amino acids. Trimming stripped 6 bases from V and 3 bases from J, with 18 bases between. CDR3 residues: CASSHVPGRNYEQYF. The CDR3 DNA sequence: TGTGCCAGCAGCCATGTACCGGGACGGAACTACGAGCAGTACTTC.

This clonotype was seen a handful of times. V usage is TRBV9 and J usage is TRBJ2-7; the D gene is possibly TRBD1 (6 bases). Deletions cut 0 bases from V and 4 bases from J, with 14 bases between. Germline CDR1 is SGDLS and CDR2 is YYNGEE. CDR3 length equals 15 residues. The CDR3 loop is CASSVGDTGTYEQYF. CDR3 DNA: TGTGCCAGCAGCGTAGGGGACACGGGGACATACGAGCAGTACTTC.

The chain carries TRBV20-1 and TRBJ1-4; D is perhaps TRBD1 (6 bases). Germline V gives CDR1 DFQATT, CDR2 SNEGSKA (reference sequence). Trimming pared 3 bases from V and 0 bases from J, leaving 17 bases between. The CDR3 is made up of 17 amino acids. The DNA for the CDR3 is TGCAGTGCTAGTCGGACAGCCTTTCTTGCAACTAATGAAAAACTGTTTTTT. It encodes CSASRTAFLATNEKLFF.

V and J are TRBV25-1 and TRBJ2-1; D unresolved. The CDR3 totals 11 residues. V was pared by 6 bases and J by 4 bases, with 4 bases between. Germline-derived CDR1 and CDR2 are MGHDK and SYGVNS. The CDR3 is CASSVYNEQFF. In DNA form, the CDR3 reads TGTGCCAGCAGCGTATACAATGAGCAGTTCTTC.

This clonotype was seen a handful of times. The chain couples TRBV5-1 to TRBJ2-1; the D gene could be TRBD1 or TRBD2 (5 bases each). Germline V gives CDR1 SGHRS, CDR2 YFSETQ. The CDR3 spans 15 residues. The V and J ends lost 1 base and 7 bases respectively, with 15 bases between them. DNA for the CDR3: TGCGCCAGCAGCTTGTATAGGGGCGGGCTTAATGAGCAGTTCTTC. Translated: CASSLYRGGLNEQFF.

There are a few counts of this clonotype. The DNA for the CDR3 is TGCAGCGTTGAAGGGCACTCCTACGAGCAGTACTTC. This gives the protein CSVEGHSYEQYF. The genes are TRBV29-1 and TRBJ2-7; D is ambiguous. The CDR3 totals 12 residues. CDR1 and CDR2 from the germline V gene are SQVTM and ANQGSEA. Trimming took 1 base from V and 0 from J, leaving 4 bases between them.

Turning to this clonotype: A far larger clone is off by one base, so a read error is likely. The CDR3 loop is CSGGQAYEQNF. CDR3 DNA: TGCAGCGGTGGACAGGCCTACGAGCAGAACTTC. The chain employs TRBV29-1 and TRBJ2-7; 7 bases are a match to TRBD1. The CDR3 extends over 11 amino acids. CDR1 SQVTM and CDR2 ANQGSEA come from the germline V gene.

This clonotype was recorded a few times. The CDR3 nucleotides are TGTGCCACCGCTAGTCATAAAACAGATACGCAGTATTTT. This encodes CATASHKTDTQYF. The V and J genes are TRBV15 and TRBJ2-3; D is unresolved. Trimming removed 8 bases at V and 3 bases at J, with 12 bases between. Germline lookup yields CDR1 LNHNV and CDR2 YYDKDF (reference sequence). The CDR3 totals 13 residues.

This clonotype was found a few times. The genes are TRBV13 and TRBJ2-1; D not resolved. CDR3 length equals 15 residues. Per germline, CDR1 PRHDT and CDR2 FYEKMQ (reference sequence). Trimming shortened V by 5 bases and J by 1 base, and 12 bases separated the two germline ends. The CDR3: CASSTRTESYNEQFF. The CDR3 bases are TGTGCCAGCAGCACCCGGACGGAGTCCTACAATGAGCAGTTCTTC.

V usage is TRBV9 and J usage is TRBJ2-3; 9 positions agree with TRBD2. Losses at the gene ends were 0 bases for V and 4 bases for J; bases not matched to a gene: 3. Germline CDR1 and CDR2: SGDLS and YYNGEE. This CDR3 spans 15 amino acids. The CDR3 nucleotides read TGTGCCAGCAGCGTAGGAGCGGGAGGCGCAGATACGCAGTATTTT. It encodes CASSVGAGGADTQYF. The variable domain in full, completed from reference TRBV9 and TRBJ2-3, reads DSGVTQTPKHLITATGQRVTLRCSPRSGDLSVYWYQQSLDQGLQFLIQYYNGEERAKGNILERFSAQQFPDLHSELNLSSLELGDSALYFCASSVGAGGADTQYFGPGTRLTVL.

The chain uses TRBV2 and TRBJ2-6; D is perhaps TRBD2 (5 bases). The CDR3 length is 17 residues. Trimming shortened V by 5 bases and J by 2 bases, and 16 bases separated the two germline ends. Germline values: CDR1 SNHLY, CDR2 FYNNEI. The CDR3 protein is CASSPRHGRAGANVLTF. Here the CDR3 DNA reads TGTGCCAGCAGTCCTCGACACGGGCGGGCTGGGGCCAACGTCCTGACTTTC.

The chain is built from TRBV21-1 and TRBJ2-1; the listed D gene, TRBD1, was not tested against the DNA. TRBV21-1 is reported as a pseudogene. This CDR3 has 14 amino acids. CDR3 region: CASTDRGRRSEQFF. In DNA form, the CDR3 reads TGTGCCAGCACAGACAGGGGGCGTAGGAGTGAGCAGTTCTTC.

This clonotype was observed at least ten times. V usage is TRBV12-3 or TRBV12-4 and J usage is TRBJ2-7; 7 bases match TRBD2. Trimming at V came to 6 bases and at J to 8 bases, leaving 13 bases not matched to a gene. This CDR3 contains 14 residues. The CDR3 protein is CASSPGLEGYQQYF. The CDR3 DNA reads TGTGCCAGCAGCCCTGGACTAGAGGGTTACCAGCAGTACTTC.

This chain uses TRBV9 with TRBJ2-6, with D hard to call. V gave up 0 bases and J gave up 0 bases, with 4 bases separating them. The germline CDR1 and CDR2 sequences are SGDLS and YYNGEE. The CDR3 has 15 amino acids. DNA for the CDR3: TGTGCCAGCAGCGTAGGGGGCTCTGGGGCCAACGTCCTGACTTTC. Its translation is CASSVGGSGANVLTF.

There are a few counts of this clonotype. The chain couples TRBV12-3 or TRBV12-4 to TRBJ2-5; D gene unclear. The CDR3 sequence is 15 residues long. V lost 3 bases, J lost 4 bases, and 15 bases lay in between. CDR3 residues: CASSLRQARIETQYF. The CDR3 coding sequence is TGTGCCAGCAGTTTGAGGCAGGCAAGGATAGAGACCCAGTACTTC.

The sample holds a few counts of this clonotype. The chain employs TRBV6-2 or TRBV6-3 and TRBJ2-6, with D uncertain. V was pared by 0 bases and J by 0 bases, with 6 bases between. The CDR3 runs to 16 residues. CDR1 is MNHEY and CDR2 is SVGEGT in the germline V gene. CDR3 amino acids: CASSYSVLSGANVLTF. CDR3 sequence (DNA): TGTGCCAGCAGTTACTCAGTGCTCTCTGGGGCCAACGTCCTGACTTTC.

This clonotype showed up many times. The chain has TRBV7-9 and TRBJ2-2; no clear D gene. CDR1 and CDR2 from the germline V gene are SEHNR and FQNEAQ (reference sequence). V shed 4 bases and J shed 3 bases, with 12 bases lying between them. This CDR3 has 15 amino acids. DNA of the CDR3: TGTGCCAGCAGCTACCGGGCCCGAGACACCGGGGAGCTGTTTTTT. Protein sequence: CASSYRARDTGELFF.